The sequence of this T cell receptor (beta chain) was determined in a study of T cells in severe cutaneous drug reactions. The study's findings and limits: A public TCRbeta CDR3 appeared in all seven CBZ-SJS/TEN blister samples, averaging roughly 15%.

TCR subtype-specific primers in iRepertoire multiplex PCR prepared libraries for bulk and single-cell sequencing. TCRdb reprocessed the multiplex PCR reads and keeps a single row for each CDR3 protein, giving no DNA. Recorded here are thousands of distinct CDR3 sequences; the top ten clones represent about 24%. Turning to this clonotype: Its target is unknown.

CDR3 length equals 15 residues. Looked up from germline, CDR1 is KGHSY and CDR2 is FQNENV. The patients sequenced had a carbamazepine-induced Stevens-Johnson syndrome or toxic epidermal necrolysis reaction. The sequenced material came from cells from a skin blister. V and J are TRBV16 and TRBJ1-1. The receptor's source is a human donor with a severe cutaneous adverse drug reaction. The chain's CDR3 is CASSQSFELNTEAFF.